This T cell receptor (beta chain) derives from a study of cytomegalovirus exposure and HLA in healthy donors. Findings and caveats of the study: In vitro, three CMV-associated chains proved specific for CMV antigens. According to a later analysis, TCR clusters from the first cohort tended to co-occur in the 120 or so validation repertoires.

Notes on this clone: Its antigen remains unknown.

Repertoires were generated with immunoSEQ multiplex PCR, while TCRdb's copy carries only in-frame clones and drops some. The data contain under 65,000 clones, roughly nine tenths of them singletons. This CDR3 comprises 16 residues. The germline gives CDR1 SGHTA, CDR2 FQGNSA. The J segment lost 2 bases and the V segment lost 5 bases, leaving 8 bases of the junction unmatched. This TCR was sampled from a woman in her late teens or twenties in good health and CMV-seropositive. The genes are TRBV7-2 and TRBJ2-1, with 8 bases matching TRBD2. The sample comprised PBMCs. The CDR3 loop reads CASSPYTSGAYNEQFF. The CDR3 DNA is TGTGCCAGCAGCCCGTATACTAGCGGCGCCTACAATGAGCAGTTCTTC.